This TCR beta chain was captured by sequencing in a study of cytomegalovirus exposure and HLA in healthy donors. CDR1 and CDR2 from the germline V gene are SQVTM and ANQGSEA. Trimming left V 3 bases short and J 4 bases short, with 12 bases between. The CDR3 contains 13 residues. Researchers ran the PCR with 60 Vbeta and 13 Jbeta primers. Repertoires were generated with immunoSEQ multiplex PCR, while TCRdb's copy carries only in-frame clones and drops some. Here the sample table reports fewer than 200,000 clones. Sequenced material: PBMCs. The chain recombines TRBV29-1 with TRBJ1-2; D perhaps matches TRBD1 (5 bases). The TCR originated in a man aged 30-40 years in good health and CMV-seronegative. CDR3 nucleotide sequence: TGCAGCGTTGACCCCGGGGGGGGCTATGGCTACACCTTC. Translating gives CSVDPGGGYGYTF.